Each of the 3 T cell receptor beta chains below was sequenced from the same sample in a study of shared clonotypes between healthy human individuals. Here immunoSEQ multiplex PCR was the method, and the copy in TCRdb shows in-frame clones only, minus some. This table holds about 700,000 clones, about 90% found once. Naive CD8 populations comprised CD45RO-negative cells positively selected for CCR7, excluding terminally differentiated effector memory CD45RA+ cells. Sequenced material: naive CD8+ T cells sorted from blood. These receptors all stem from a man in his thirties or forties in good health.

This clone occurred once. CDR3 DNA: TGTGCCAGCAGTGAAGACCCCGGACCCTACGAGCAGTACTTC. This codes for CASSEDPGPYEQYF. The rearrangement links TRBV2 to TRBJ2-7; D gene uncertain. Germline CDR1 SNHLY, CDR2 FYNNEI. Trimming left V 1 base short and J 2 bases short, with 9 bases between. The CDR3 length is 14 residues.

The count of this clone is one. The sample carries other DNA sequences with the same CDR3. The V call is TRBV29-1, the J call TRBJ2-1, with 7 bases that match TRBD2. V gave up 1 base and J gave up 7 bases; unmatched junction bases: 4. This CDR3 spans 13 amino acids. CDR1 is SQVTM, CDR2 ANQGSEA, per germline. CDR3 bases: TGCAGCGTTGAAGGGGCTAGCGGTAATGAGCAGTTCTTC. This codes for CSVEGASGNEQFF.

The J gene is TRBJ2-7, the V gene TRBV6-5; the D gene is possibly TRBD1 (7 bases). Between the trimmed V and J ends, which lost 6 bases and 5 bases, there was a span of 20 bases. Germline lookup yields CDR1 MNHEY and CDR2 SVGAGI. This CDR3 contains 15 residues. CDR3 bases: TGTGCCAGCAGCCCCGTGACAGGGACTTCAAACGAGCAGTACTTC. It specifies CASSPVTGTSNEQYF.